This T cell receptor beta chain was obtained from a study of CD8 T cell repertoires and HIV-1 epitope variants. The overall study: T cells were cultured for approximately ten days with cytokines added on days 3 and 7. 1M T cells were kept uncultured as a baseline.

The table lists this clone with a count of one. Its target is not known. Study observations and caveats: Ten or so TCR beta clonotypes were antigen-specific, five or six apparently recognizing autologous or escape variants.

Per the germline V gene, CDR1 is MNHNY and CDR2 is SVGAGI (reference sequence). Trimming took 7 bases from V and 6 from J, leaving 18 bases between them. The CDR3 spans 15 residues. Method: immunoSEQ multiplex PCR; TCRdb's copy keeps in-frame clones and lacks some. The sample records roughly 5,800 clones, 65% being singletons. V gene TRBV6-6 combines with J gene TRBJ2-2; the D call may be TRBD1 or TRBD2 (5 bases each). The sequencing sample was made of cultured CD8+ T cells derived from PBMCs. The origin of this receptor is a male donor with HIV. CDR3 sequence reads: CASTTPRGSAGELFF. For the CDR3, the DNA is TGTGCCAGCACTACCCCGAGGGGAAGTGCCGGGGAGCTGTTTTTT.